These 16 T cell receptor beta chains were all obtained from the same sample, sequenced in a study of blood T cell repertoires in COVID-19. Using immunoSEQ multiplex PCR, the repertoire was profiled, and TCRdb retains in-frame clones only, with some absent. This table has 150,000 or so clones, 60% to 85% appearing once. The source material was peripheral blood. Receptors were obtained from a woman aged 80 or over with active or convalescent COVID-19.

The CDR3 nucleotides read TGCACCAGCAGCCAAGACGGAGGGGCCCCGAACACCGGGGAGCTGTTTTTT. This sequence encodes CTSSQDGGAPNTGELFF. The chain combines TRBV1 with TRBJ2-2; the table names TRBD2, a call not compared with the DNA. TRBV1 is a documented pseudogene. The CDR3 has 17 amino acids.

V gene TRBV7-3 combines with J gene TRBJ2-5, with TRBD1 as a possible D gene (6 bases). Per germline, CDR1 SGHTA and CDR2 FQGTGA. The ends were cut back, 5 bases at V and 5 bases at J, with 18 bases in the middle. This CDR3 comprises 15 residues. CDR3 sequence (DNA): TGTGCCAGCAGCCCCACGGCAGGGGTAACGGAGACCCAGTACTTC. Translating gives CASSPTAGVTETQYF.

The chain employs TRBV7-9 and TRBJ2-1; D might be TRBD1 (6 bases). The CDR3 runs to 15 residues. V lost 5 bases to trimming and J lost 5 bases, with 16 bases between them. Germline V gene data show CDR1 as SEHNR and CDR2 as FQNEAQ (reference sequence). This CDR3 reads CASSAQGITNNEQFF. The CDR3 bases are TGTGCCAGCAGCGCACAGGGTATCACCAACAATGAGCAGTTCTTC.

The gene calls are TRBV6-1 and TRBJ2-5, with 15 bases that match TRBD2. CDR3 length: 17 residues. CDR1 is MNHNS, CDR2 SASEGT, per germline. V shed 4 bases, J shed 5 bases, and the junction held 8 bases outside the gene matches. CDR3 protein: CASSGHGTSGGRETQYF. The CDR3 region has the DNA TGTGCCAGCAGTGGGCACGGGACTAGCGGGGGGAGGGAGACCCAGTACTTC.

V gene TRBV3-1 (or the pseudogene TRBV3-2) combines with J gene TRBJ2-5; 7 bases match TRBD1. The CDR3 is made up of 14 amino acids. J lost 3 bases, V lost 2 bases, and 3 bases had no gene match. CDR1 LGHDT and CDR2 YNNKEL come from the germline V gene (reference sequence). CDR3 region: CASSQRDSKETQYF. CDR3 nucleotide sequence: TGTGCCAGCAGCCAACGGGACAGTAAAGAGACCCAGTACTTC.

V usage is TRBV6-6 and J usage is TRBJ1-2; 7 positions agree with TRBD1. Germline values: CDR1 MNHNY, CDR2 SVGAGI (reference sequence). This CDR3 is 15 amino acids long. The V and J ends lost 6 bases and 0 bases, in that order; junction bases with no gene match: 7. The CDR3, as DNA: TGTGCCAGCAGCCCCGGACAGGCCGCTAACTATGGCTACACCTTC. This codes for CASSPGQAANYGYTF.

The chain couples TRBV16 to TRBJ2-7, with TRBD1 matching over 7 bases. The CDR3 has 16 amino acids. CDR1 KGHSY and CDR2 FQNENV come from the germline V gene. With V trimmed by 3 bases and J by 2 bases, 10 bases remained unmatched. This CDR3 reads CASSQPGTVVPYEQYF. CDR3 nucleotides: TGTGCCAGCAGCCAGCCCGGGACAGTGGTACCCTACGAGCAGTACTTC.

The V and J genes are TRBV5-4 and TRBJ2-2; D possibly corresponds to TRBD1 (6 bases). V shed 4 bases and J shed 1 base, with 14 bases lying between them. From germline, CDR1 is SGHNT and CDR2 YYREEE (reference sequence). The CDR3 consists of 16 residues. The CDR3 DNA follows: TGTGCCAGCAGCCAGGATGCAGGGGTGAACACCGGGGAGCTGTTTTTT. Translating gives CASSQDAGVNTGELFF.

The genes are TRBV5-6 and TRBJ2-1; perhaps TRBD2 as D (5 bases). Germline assignment: CDR1 SGHDT and CDR2 YYEEEE. V shed 5 bases and J shed 10 bases, with 10 bases lying between them. The CDR3 spans 11 residues. Written as DNA, the CDR3 is TGTGCCAGCAGGAGGGATTACGAGCAGTTCTTC. It codes for CASRRDYEQFF.

In DNA, the CDR3 is TGTGCCAGCAGCCAAGAGGGTAGGGGTGAAAAACTGTTTTTT. Encoded protein: CASSQEGRGEKLFF. This chain joins TRBV3-1 (or the pseudogene TRBV3-2) and TRBJ1-4; possible D gene TRBD1, 5 bases. The CDR3 has 14 amino acids. Trimming left V 0 bases short and J 7 bases short, with 9 bases between. Germline values: CDR1 LGHDT, CDR2 YNNKEL (reference sequence).

The chain links TRBV3-1 (or the pseudogene TRBV3-2) to TRBJ2-5; no definite D call. V lost 1 base to trimming and J lost 7 bases, with 16 bases between them. The CDR3 covers 15 residues. Germline V lookup: CDR1 LGHDT, CDR2 YNNKEL (reference sequence). CDR3 region: CASSQAERPSPTQYF. CDR3 nucleotide sequence: TGTGCCAGCAGCCAAGCGGAGCGACCCTCCCCGACCCAGTACTTC.

The V and J genes are TRBV20-1 and TRBJ1-6, with D uncertain. The CDR3 sequence is 11 residues long. The germline gives CDR1 DFQATT, CDR2 SNEGSKA (reference sequence). V lost 5 bases, J lost 4 bases, and 3 bases lay in between. CDR3 protein: CSALYNSPLHF. CDR3 nucleotide sequence: TGCAGTGCTCTTTATAATTCACCCCTCCACTTT.

This CDR3 is CASSRETGTGFDQPQHF. Here the CDR3 DNA reads TGTGCCAGCAGCCGGGAGACCGGGACAGGGTTCGATCAGCCCCAGCATTTT. This rearrangement joins TRBV4-2 to TRBJ1-5, with TRBD1 matching over 9 bases. Germline loops: CDR1 LGHNA, CDR2 YNFKEQ. V trimming: 4 bases; J trimming: 5 bases; junction bases outside the gene matches: 12. CDR3 length: 17 residues.

The V call is TRBV5-6, the J call TRBJ2-7; 9 nucleotides line up with TRBD1. The CDR3 has 14 residues. The germline CDR1 and CDR2 sequences are SGHDT and YYEEEE. The V segment lost 6 bases and the J segment 1 base; nucleotides outside the gene matches: 5. This CDR3 is CASTGTGRSYEQYF. CDR3 DNA sequence: TGTGCCAGCACCGGGACAGGGCGGTCCTACGAGCAGTACTTC.

The V and J genes are TRBV27 and TRBJ1-1; D unresolved. Germline CDR1 MNHEY, CDR2 SMNVEV (reference sequence). V dropped 5 bases and J dropped 1 base, with 8 bases sitting between them. This CDR3 region has 13 residues. This chain's CDR3 is CASSVEKNTEAFF. The CDR3 bases are TGTGCCAGCAGTGTAGAAAAGAACACTGAAGCTTTCTTT.

The CDR3 spells CASSATGIGEAFF. CDR3 coding DNA: TGTGCCAGTAGTGCGACAGGGATAGGTGAAGCTTTCTTT. The chain carries TRBV19 and TRBJ1-1, with 7 bases matching TRBD1. Per germline, CDR1 LNHDA and CDR2 SQIVND (reference sequence). The CDR3 contains 13 residues. The J segment lost 7 bases and the V segment lost 5 bases, leaving 7 bases of the junction unmatched.